This TCR beta chain was captured in a study of blood T cell repertoires in COVID-19. CDR3 length equals 14 residues. Germline CDR1 reads LGHDT; CDR2 reads YNNKEL (reference sequence). The V end was cut by 1 base, the J end by 2 bases, with 8 bases between. Under the authors' procedure: It was from reference gene primer amplification that nucleated cell counts were estimated. Assay used: immunoSEQ multiplex PCR; TCRdb lists only in-frame clones, some missing. V, J and clone size were drawn from that table, and D and trimming were deduced from the DNA. The sample lists about 400,000 clones, roughly 90% seen once, with approximately 4.3% in the top ten.

The sequence derives from a woman aged 25-40 years with acute or convalescent COVID-19. Sequenced material: peripheral blood. The rearrangement uses TRBV3-1 (or the pseudogene TRBV3-2) and TRBJ2-5; D gene ambiguous. In DNA, the CDR3 is TGTGCCAGCAGCCAAGGTCTCGGGCAAGAGACCCAGTACTTC. Translation: CASSQGLGQETQYF.